This record concerns one TCR beta chain sequence. Antigen specificity is unknown. Germline lookup yields CDR1 MNHNY and CDR2 SVGAGI (reference sequence). CDR3 size: 15 residues. The junction had 6 bases not matched to a gene; V was cut back by 6 bases and J by 3 bases. These data originate in a study of cytomegalovirus exposure and HLA in healthy donors. Points from the study as a whole: When the data were analyzed later, several of the most significant clusters appeared to be linked to common viral pathogens. In an earlier analysis, most TCR beta V segments were productive about 87% or about 30% of the time.

PCR used 60 Vbeta primers and 13 Jbeta primers. Only in-frame clones appear in the TCRdb table, and some are missing; sequencing was by immunoSEQ multiplex PCR. The sample consists of hundreds of thousands of clones, more than 55% of them appearing once. The TCR sequence derives from a female donor in good health and CMV-seronegative. Source material: PBMCs. V is TRBV6-6 and J is TRBJ1-5, with 9 bases aligning to TRBD1. Written as DNA, the CDR3 is TGTGCCAGCAGGTTACAGGGGGCGAACAATCAGCCCCAGCATTTT. Translation: CASRLQGANNQPQHF.